This T cell receptor (beta chain) was profiled in a study of tumor-infiltrating lymphocytes in localized non-small cell lung cancer. This CDR3 spans 16 amino acids. From germline, CDR1 is SGHAT and CDR2 FQNNGV. J lost 5 bases, V lost 0 bases, and 9 bases had no gene match. Repertoires were generated with immunoSEQ multiplex PCR, while TCRdb's copy carries only in-frame clones and drops some. The sample consists of 3,000 to 3,500 clones, around 40% of them appearing once. This clone was observed a single time. Its target is not known. Broader study findings: Technical variation could not be separated from intratumor heterogeneity here.

This TCR was recovered from a human donor with non-small cell lung cancer. V usage is TRBV11-2 and J usage is TRBJ1-2, with 7 bases that match TRBD1. Specimen: uninvolved lung tissue not adjacent to the tumor. The CDR3 spells CASSLDRFGTEYGYTF. In DNA form, the CDR3 reads TGTGCCAGCAGCTTAGATCGATTTGGGACAGAGTATGGCTACACCTTC.